The next 27 T cell receptor beta chains were all read from a single sample in a study of cytomegalovirus exposure and HLA in healthy donors. Only in-frame clones appear in the TCRdb table, and some are missing; sequencing was by immunoSEQ multiplex PCR. The sample records 100,000 to 150,000 clones, about 88% being singletons. Material for sequencing was PBMCs. Receptors were obtained from a young woman in good health and CMV-seronegative.

In nucleotides, the CDR3 is TGTGCCAGCAGTCGACAGGGGTTAGAGACCCAGTACTTC. Translated, it gives CASSRQGLETQYF. V is TRBV27 and J is TRBJ2-5; TRBD1 matches at 8 bases. With 5 bases clipped from V and 4 bases from J, the junction kept 3 bases outside the gene matches. The CDR3 is 13 residues long. Per germline, CDR1 MNHEY and CDR2 SMNVEV (reference sequence).

This sequence joins TRBV6-5 and TRBJ2-2; D is possibly TRBD1 (5 bases). Germline assignment: CDR1 MNHEY and CDR2 SVGAGI. With 7 bases removed from V and 1 base from J, the gap between germline ends came to 13 bases. The length of the CDR3 is 15 residues. In DNA form, the CDR3 reads TGTGCCAGCACCCGGTTAGGACAGAACACCGGGGAGCTGTTTTTT. Its translation: CASTRLGQNTGELFF.

The CDR3 loop is CAISVDISGGNEQFF. The CDR3 DNA sequence: TGTGCCATCAGTGTTGATATTAGCGGGGGCAATGAGCAGTTCTTC. This chain joins TRBV10-3 and TRBJ2-1; 9 positions match TRBD2. The CDR3 sequence is 15 residues long. From germline, CDR1 is ENHRY and CDR2 SYGVKD. After removal of 4 bases from V and 6 bases from J, the junction contained 7 bases not matched to a gene.

For this clone: At one end the junction does not follow the germline gene, possibly because of a read error. CDR3 region: CASSQHRGTVFDF. In DNA form, the CDR3 reads TGTGCCAGCAGCCAACACAGGGGGACGGTTTTTGACTTC. The chain is built from TRBV27 and TRBJ2-7, with 8 bases lining up with TRBD1. The length of the CDR3 is 13 residues. Germline loops: CDR1 MNHEY, CDR2 SMNVEV (reference sequence).

The chain is built from TRBV19 and TRBJ1-1; the D gene is possibly TRBD1 (6 bases). The V gene's germline CDR1 is LNHDA and CDR2 SQIVND (reference sequence). V was pared by 6 bases and J by 4 bases, with 12 bases between. The CDR3 extends over 13 amino acids. The CDR3 spells CASRVGQFTEAFF. Written as DNA, the CDR3 is TGTGCCAGTAGAGTAGGACAGTTCACTGAAGCTTTCTTT.

Remarks on this clone: Relative to the germline gene, one junction end is altered; a read error may explain this. The J gene is TRBJ2-7, the V gene TRBV10-3; 12 nucleotides agree with TRBD2. This CDR3 has 14 amino acids. Germline-derived CDR1 and CDR2 are ENHRY and SYGVKD. CDR3 in DNA: TGTGCCGTCCGCCTACTAGCGGGGGGCCCCTCGTCACACTTC. It yields the protein CAVRLLAGGPSSHF.

The gene calls are TRBV5-1 and TRBJ1-2; TRBD1 matches at 7 bases. After removal of 3 bases from V and 4 bases from J, the junction contained 9 bases not matched to a gene. The CDR3 loop spans 15 amino acids. The V gene's germline CDR1 is SGHRS and CDR2 YFSETQ. The CDR3 DNA follows: TGCGCCAGCAGCTCCGGACCGGGACAGAGCTATGGCTACACCTTC. Residues: CASSSGPGQSYGYTF. Complete variable domain (other parts from reference TRBV5-1 and TRBJ1-2): KAGVTQTPRYLIKTRGQQVTLSCSPISGHRSVSWYQQTPGQGLQFLFEYFSETQRNKGNFPGRFSGRQFSNSRSEMNVSTLELGDSALYLCASSSGPGQSYGYTFGSGTRLTVV.

The chain carries TRBV14 and TRBJ2-3; perhaps TRBD1 as D (6 bases). There are 15 residues in the CDR3. The V gene lost 5 bases and the J gene lost 6 bases, with 18 bases spanning the gap. Per the germline V gene, CDR1 is SGHDN and CDR2 is FVKESK. The CDR3 region is CASSKTDSLRDTQYF. The DNA for the CDR3 is TGTGCCAGCAGCAAGACGGACAGCCTTCGGGATACGCAGTATTTT.

The chain couples TRBV29-1 to TRBJ2-5, with 8 bases that match TRBD1. V shed 7 bases and J 3 bases; nucleotides not matched to a gene: 10. The CDR3 covers 14 residues. Germline lookup yields CDR1 SQVTM and CDR2 ANQGSEA. DNA of the CDR3: TGCAGCGGGGCTATGGGGACAGGAAAAGAGACCCAGTACTTC. Amino acids: CSGAMGTGKETQYF.

The V and J genes are TRBV6-1 and TRBJ2-7; D possibly corresponds to TRBD1 (6 bases). Trimming stripped 5 bases from V and 6 bases from J, with 14 bases between. CDR1 and CDR2 from the germline V gene are MNHNS and SASEGT. This CDR3 spans 13 amino acids. CDR3 protein: CASSTGFEVEQYF. In DNA, the CDR3 is TGTGCCAGCAGTACAGGGTTTGAGGTCGAGCAGTACTTC.

The gene calls are TRBV2 and TRBJ1-2; TRBD1 agrees at 9 bases. The CDR3 is 14 amino acids. Germline V gene lookup returns CDR1 SNHLY and CDR2 FYNNEI. The J segment lost 4 bases and the V segment lost 6 bases, leaving 6 bases of the junction unmatched. CDR3: CASRAGTGSYGYTF. As DNA, the CDR3 is TGTGCCAGCAGGGCTGGGACAGGGAGCTATGGCTACACCTTC.

The chain is built from TRBV6-5 and TRBJ1-1, with 7 bases fitting TRBD1. The J segment lost 11 bases and the V segment lost 2 bases, leaving 8 bases of the junction unmatched. Germline-derived CDR1 and CDR2 are MNHEY and SVGAGI. The CDR3 loop spans 13 amino acids. The CDR3 DNA reads TGTGCCAGCAGTTACCGCCGACAGGGTCGTGCTTTCTTT. As protein: CASSYRRQGRAFF.

This rearrangement joins TRBV11-1 to TRBJ1-1; D uncertain. The germline V and J ends were trimmed by 3 bases and 1 base, with 6 bases remaining between them. This CDR3 is 13 amino acids long. Germline V gives CDR1 SGHAT, CDR2 FQDESV (reference sequence). CDR3 residues: CASSFTGNTEAFF. The CDR3 DNA is TGTGCCAGCAGCTTTACCGGGAACACTGAAGCTTTCTTT.

The chain employs TRBV4-2 and TRBJ1-6, with D possibly TRBD1 on 5 matching bases. The CDR3 has 13 residues. Trimming took 8 bases from V and 7 from J, leaving 12 bases between them. In germline, CDR1 is LGHNA, CDR2 YNFKEQ. DNA for the CDR3: TGTGCCAGCGGGGCGACCTTAAATTCACCCCTCCACTTT. Translated, it gives CASGATLNSPLHF.

The chain joins TRBV11-2 to TRBJ2-7; D is ambiguous. In germline, CDR1 is SGHAT, CDR2 FQNNGV. The CDR3 consists of 10 residues. Trimming took off 4 bases at V and 7 bases at J, with 5 bases between the two ends. This CDR3 reads CASSYEEQYF. The CDR3 DNA sequence: TGTGCCAGCAGCTACGAGGAGCAGTACTTC.

The rearrangement uses TRBV7-8 and TRBJ1-1, with 10 positions matching TRBD1. V lost 4 bases and J lost 8; bases outside the gene matches: 7. Germline CDR1 and CDR2: SGHVS and FQNEAQ. This CDR3 comprises 14 residues. CDR3 coding DNA: TGTGCCAGCAGCTCCGGGACAGGGGCCGCCGAAGCTTTCTTT. Translating gives CASSSGTGAAEAFF.

The chain uses TRBV27 and TRBJ1-2; D is unclear. Trimming removed 0 bases at V and 8 bases at J, with 10 bases between. This CDR3 comprises 13 residues. Germline loops: CDR1 MNHEY, CDR2 SMNVEV (reference sequence). CDR3 residues: CASSLSVGGGYTF. In DNA, the CDR3 is TGTGCCAGCAGTTTATCAGTCGGCGGGGGCTACACCTTC.

The chain has TRBV6-1 and TRBJ1-4; D is uncertain. The V and J ends lost 3 bases and 5 bases respectively, with 4 bases between them. The germline V gene has CDR1 MNHNS and CDR2 SASEGT. The CDR3 has 12 amino acids. This CDR3 is CASSDFNEKLFF. The CDR3 DNA is TGTGCCAGCAGTGACTTCAATGAAAAACTGTTTTTT.

This chain links TRBV5-1 with TRBJ2-2; 11 nucleotides agree with TRBD1. Germline values: CDR1 SGHRS, CDR2 YFSETQ. The V and J ends lost 4 bases and 6 bases, in that order; junction bases with no gene match: 8. The CDR3 length is 16 residues. The CDR3 bases are TGCGCCAGCAGCCCTGATAGGACAGGGGGCTCCGGGGAGCTGTTTTTT. Its translation is CASSPDRTGGSGELFF.

This chain uses TRBV5-1 with TRBJ2-5; TRBD1 matches 8 bases. The CDR3 extends over 15 amino acids. CDR1 is SGHRS and CDR2 is YFSETQ in the germline V gene. The ends lost 2 bases at V and 4 bases at J; junction bases unmatched: 7. The CDR3 here is CASSFQQGASETQYF. The CDR3 region has the DNA TGCGCCAGCAGCTTTCAGCAGGGGGCTTCAGAGACCCAGTACTTC. The full variable domain, rest sourced from reference TRBV5-1 and TRBJ2-5, is KAGVTQTPRYLIKTRGQQVTLSCSPISGHRSVSWYQQTPGQGLQFLFEYFSETQRNKGNFPGRFSGRQFSNSRSEMNVSTLELGDSALYLCASSFQQGASETQYFGPGTRLLVL.

The V gene is TRBV29-1, the J gene TRBJ2-3; possible D gene TRBD1, 5 bases. V shed 2 bases and J shed 1 base, with 13 bases lying between them. The CDR3 runs to 15 residues. Germline CDR1 reads SQVTM; CDR2 reads ANQGSEA. As DNA, the CDR3 is TGCAGCGTTGAATTAGGGGTGCTAGGCACAGATACGCAGTATTTT. Protein: CSVELGVLGTDTQYF.

This clone was detected once. The chain carries TRBV6-6 and TRBJ2-5; 8 bases match TRBD1. V was pared by 8 bases and J by 5 bases, with 7 bases of the junction left unmatched. The CDR3 is made up of 13 amino acids. Per the germline V gene, CDR1 is MNHNY and CDR2 is SVGAGI (reference sequence). CDR3 nucleotide sequence: TGTGCCAGCGTCAGGGGGCTGAGGGAGACCCAGTACTTC. It codes for CASVRGLRETQYF.

This chain links TRBV2 with TRBJ1-5, with D maybe TRBD1 (6 bases). The CDR3 has 13 amino acids. Germline values: CDR1 SNHLY, CDR2 FYNNEI. The ends were cut back, 6 bases at V and 6 bases at J, with 12 bases in the middle. The CDR3 DNA reads TGTGCCAGCAGACAGGGTGAGGGTCAGCCCCAGCATTTT. The encoded protein is CASRQGEGQPQHF.

The V call is TRBV29-1, the J call TRBJ2-5; perhaps TRBD1 as D (5 bases). Trimming removed 7 bases from V and 2 bases from J, with 11 bases in between. This CDR3 comprises 12 residues. Germline V gene sequence: CDR1 SQVTM, CDR2 ANQGSEA. CDR3 amino acids: CSGGRAQETQYF. The DNA of the CDR3 is TGCAGCGGGGGCAGGGCACAAGAGACCCAGTACTTC.

The chain combines TRBV15 with TRBJ2-3; a possible D gene is TRBD1 (6 bases). In germline, CDR1 is LNHNV, CDR2 YYDKDF (reference sequence). The V end lost 4 bases, the J end lost 6 bases, and 17 bases lay between the germline ends. This CDR3 has 15 amino acids. The CDR3 sequence is CATSTRQAHADTQYF. The CDR3 DNA follows: TGTGCCACCAGCACCCGACAGGCCCACGCGGATACGCAGTATTTT.

V is TRBV4-1 and J is TRBJ2-2, with D possibly TRBD1 on 6 matching bases. CDR1 and CDR2 from the germline V gene are MGHRA and YSYEKL. The V and J ends lost 0 bases and 4 bases respectively, with 12 bases between them. The CDR3 is 16 residues long. The CDR3 sequence is CASSQEGHLVTGELFF. The CDR3 bases are TGCGCCAGCAGCCAAGAGGGACATTTGGTCACCGGGGAGCTGTTTTTT.

The V gene is TRBV6-5, the J gene TRBJ1-4; TRBD1 is a possible D gene (5 bases). CDR1 and CDR2 (germline): MNHEY, SVGAGI. V was pared by 2 bases and J by 3 bases, with 13 bases between. The CDR3 covers 16 residues. The CDR3 bases are TGTGCCAGCAGTTACGGTCCGGGGGGACCTAATGAAAAACTGTTTTTT. Its protein is CASSYGPGGPNEKLFF.